Described below is a single TCR beta chain sequence and its context. The sample originates from a study of blood T cells in healthy people across ages. PCR was performed a second time for roughly 7 to 11 cycles using a sample-barcoded 5' primer and a J-beta primer mix. Researchers report that a template-switch adaptor with 12 random nucleotides tagged each cDNA molecule. TCRdb recomputed calls from the 5' RACE reads with MiXCR, one row per CDR3 protein. The sample holds more than 1,400,000 distinct CDR3 sequences, around two fifths seen once. The CDR3 consists of 14 residues. Germline CDR1 is MGHRA and CDR2 is YSYEKL. Trimming removed 4 bases from V and 5 bases from J, with 14 bases in between.

The clonotype was recovered from a woman in her late teens or twenties in good health. The sequencing sample was made of blood. J is TRBJ1-2 and V is TRBV4-1; D not resolved. The CDR3 nucleotides read TGCGCCAGCAGCCCAGCAGGAGGGTCTTATGGCTACACCTTC. Its translation is CASSPAGGSYGYTF.